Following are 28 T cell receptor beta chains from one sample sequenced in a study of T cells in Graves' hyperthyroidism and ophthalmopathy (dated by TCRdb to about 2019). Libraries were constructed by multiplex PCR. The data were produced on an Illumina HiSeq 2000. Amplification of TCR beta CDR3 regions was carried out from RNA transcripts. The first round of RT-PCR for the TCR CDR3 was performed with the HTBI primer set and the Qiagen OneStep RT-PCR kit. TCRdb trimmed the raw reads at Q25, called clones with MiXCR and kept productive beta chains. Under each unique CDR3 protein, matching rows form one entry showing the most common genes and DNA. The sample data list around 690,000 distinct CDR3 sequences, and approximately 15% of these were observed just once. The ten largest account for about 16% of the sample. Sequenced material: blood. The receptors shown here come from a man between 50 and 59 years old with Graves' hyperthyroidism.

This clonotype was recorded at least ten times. The CDR3 protein is CASSYLTDTQYF. The CDR3 nucleotides are TGTGCCAGCAGCTACCTCACAGATACGCAGTATTTT. The chain couples TRBV28 to TRBJ2-3; D not certain. V was pared by 6 bases and J by 2 bases, with 6 bases between. The CDR3 length is 12 residues. Germline V gives CDR1 MDHEN, CDR2 SYDVKM.

CDR3 loop: CASSYVAGADEQYF. The CDR3 DNA is TGTGCCAGCAGTTACGTAGCGGGAGCTGATGAGCAGTACTTC. The chain couples TRBV6-5 to TRBJ2-7; 9 bases are shared with TRBD2. CDR1 and CDR2 (germline): MNHEY, SVGAGI. CDR3 length: 14 residues. Trimming took 2 bases from V and 7 from J; bases not matched to a gene: 6.

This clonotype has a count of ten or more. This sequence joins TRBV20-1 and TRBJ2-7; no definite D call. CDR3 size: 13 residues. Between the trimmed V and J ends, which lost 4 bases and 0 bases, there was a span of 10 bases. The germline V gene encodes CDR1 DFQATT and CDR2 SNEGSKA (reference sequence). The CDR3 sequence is CSATLISSYEQYF. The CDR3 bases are TGCAGTGCTACCCTTATAAGCTCCTACGAGCAGTACTTC.

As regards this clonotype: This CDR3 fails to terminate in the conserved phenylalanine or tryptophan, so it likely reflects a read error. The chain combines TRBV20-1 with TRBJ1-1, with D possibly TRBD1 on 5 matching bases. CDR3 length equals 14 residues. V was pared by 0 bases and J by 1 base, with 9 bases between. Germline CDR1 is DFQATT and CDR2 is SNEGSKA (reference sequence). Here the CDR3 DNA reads TGCAGTGCTAGAGATACAGGAAGGAACACTGAAGCTTTCTCT. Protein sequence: CSARDTGRNTEAFS.

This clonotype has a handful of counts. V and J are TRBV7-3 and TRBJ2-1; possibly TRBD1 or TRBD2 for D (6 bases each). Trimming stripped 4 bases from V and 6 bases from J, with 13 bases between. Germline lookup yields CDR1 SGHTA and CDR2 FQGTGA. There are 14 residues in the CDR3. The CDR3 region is CASSSGGTRNEQFF. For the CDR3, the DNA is TGTGCCAGCAGCTCAGGCGGGACACGCAATGAGCAGTTCTTC.

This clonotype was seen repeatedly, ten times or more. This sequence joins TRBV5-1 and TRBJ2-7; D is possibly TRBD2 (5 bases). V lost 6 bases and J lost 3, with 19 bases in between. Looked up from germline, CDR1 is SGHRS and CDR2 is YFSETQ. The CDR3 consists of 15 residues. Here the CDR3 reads CASTLGIGLHYEQYF. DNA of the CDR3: TGCGCCAGCACCCTGGGCATAGGACTGCACTACGAGCAGTACTTC.

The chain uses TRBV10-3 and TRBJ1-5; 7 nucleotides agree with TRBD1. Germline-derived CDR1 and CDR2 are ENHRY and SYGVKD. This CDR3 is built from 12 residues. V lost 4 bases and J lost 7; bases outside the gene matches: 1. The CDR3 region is CAISGQGQPQHF. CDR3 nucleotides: TGTGCCATCAGTGGACAGGGACAGCCCCAGCATTTT.

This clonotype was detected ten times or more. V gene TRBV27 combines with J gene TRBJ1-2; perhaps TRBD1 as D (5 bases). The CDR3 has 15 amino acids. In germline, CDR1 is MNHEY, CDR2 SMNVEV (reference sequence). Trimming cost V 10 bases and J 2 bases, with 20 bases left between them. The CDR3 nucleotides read TGTGCCACCATGCGGTTGGGGGTAGAAAACTATGGCTACACCTTC. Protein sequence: CATMRLGVENYGYTF.

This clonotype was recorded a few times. As DNA, the CDR3 is TGTGCCAGCAGCTGGCTAGCGGGAGGGGGGGCAGATACGCAGTATTTT. Translated, it gives CASSWLAGGGADTQYF. The chain joins TRBV13 to TRBJ2-3, with 12 bases matching TRBD2. The V segment lost 4 bases and the J segment 4 bases; nucleotides outside the gene matches: 6. The CDR3 has 16 amino acids. CDR1 is PRHDT, CDR2 FYEKMQ, per germline (reference sequence).

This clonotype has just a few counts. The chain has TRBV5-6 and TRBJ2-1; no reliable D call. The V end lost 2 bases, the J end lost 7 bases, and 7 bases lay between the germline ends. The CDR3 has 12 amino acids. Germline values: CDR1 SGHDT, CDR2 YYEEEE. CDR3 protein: CASSFRKNEQFF. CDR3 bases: TGTGCCAGCAGCTTTAGGAAAAATGAGCAGTTCTTC. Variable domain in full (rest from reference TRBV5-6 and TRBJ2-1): DAGVTQSPTHLIKTRGQQVTLRCSPKSGHDTVSWYQQALGQGPQFIFQYYEEEERQRGNFPDRFSGHQFPNYSSELNVNALLLGDSALYLCASSFRKNEQFFGPGTRLTVL.

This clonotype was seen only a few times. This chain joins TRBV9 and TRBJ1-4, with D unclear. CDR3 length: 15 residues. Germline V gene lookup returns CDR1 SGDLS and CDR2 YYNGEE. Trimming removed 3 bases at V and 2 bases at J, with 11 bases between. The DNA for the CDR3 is TGTGCCAGCAGCGCCGGTGTGCTGACTAATGAAAAACTGTTTTTT. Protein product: CASSAGVLTNEKLFF.

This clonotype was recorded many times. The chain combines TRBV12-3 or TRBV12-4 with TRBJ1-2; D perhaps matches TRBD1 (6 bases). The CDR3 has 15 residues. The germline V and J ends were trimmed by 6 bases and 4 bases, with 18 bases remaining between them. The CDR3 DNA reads TGTGCCAGCAGACAACAGGGATTAGGGGCCTATGGCTACACCTTC. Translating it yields CASRQQGLGAYGYTF.

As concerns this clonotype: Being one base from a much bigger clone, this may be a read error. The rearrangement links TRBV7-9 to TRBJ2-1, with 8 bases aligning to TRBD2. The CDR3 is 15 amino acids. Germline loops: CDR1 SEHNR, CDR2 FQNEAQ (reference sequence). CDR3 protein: CASSRIAGTYNEQLF. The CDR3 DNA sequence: TGTGCCAGCAGCCGTATAGCGGGAACCTACAATGAGCAGTTGTTC.

CDR3 in amino acids: CSVIHRGQPQHF. The CDR3 DNA reads as TGCAGCGTGATCCACAGGGGCCAGCCCCAGCATTTT. This chain uses TRBV29-1 with TRBJ1-5; 7 bases agree with TRBD1. In germline, CDR1 is SQVTM, CDR2 ANQGSEA. The CDR3 totals 12 residues. The ends lost 6 bases at V and 7 bases at J; junction bases unmatched: 6.

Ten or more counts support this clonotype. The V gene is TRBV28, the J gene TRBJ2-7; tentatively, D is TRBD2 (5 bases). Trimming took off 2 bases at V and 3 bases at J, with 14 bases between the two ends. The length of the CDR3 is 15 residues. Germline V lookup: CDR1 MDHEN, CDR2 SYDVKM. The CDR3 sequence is CASSLGLAAHYEQYF. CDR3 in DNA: TGTGCCAGCAGTTTAGGGCTAGCCGCCCACTACGAGCAGTACTTC.

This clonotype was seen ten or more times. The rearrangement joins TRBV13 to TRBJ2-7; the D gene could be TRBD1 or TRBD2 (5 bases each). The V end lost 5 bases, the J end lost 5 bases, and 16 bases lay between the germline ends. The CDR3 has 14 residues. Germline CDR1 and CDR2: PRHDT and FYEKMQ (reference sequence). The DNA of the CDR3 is TGTGCCAGCAGCCTCCGTGGGGGTTTCCACGAGCAGTACTTC. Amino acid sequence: CASSLRGGFHEQYF.

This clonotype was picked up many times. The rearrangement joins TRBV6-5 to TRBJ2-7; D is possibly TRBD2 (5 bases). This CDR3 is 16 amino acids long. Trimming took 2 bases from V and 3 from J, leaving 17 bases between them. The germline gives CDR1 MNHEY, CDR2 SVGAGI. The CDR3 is CASSYPIGGTYYEQYF. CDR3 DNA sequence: TGTGCCAGCAGTTACCCGATCGGAGGAACCTACTACGAGCAGTACTTC.

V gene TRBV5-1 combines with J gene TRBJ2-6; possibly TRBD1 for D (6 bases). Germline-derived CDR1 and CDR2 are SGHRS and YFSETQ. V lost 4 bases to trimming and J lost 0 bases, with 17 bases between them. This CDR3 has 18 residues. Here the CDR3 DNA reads TGCGCCAGCAGCCGTAGCCGGGACATCGTCTCTGGGGCCAACGTCCTGACTTTC. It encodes CASSRSRDIVSGANVLTF.

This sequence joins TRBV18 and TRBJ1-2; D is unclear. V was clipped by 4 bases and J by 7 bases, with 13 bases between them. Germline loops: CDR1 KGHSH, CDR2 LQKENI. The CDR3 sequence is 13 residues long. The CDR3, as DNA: TGTGCCAGCTCACTATCCCGGGAGGTTGGCTACACCTTC. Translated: CASSLSREVGYTF.

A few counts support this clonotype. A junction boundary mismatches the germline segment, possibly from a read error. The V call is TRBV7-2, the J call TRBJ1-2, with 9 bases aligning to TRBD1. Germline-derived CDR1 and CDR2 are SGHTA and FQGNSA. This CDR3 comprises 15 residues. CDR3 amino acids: CASSFTTGGGYGYTF. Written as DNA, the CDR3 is TGTGCCAGCAGTTTTACTACAGGGGGCGGCTATGGCTACACCTTT.

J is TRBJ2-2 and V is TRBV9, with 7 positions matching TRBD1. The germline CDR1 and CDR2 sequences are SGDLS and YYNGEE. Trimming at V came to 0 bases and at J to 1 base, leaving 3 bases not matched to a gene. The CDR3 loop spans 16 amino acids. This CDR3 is CASSVGNRGNTGELFF. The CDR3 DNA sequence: TGTGCCAGCAGCGTAGGGAACAGGGGGAACACCGGGGAGCTGTTTTTT.

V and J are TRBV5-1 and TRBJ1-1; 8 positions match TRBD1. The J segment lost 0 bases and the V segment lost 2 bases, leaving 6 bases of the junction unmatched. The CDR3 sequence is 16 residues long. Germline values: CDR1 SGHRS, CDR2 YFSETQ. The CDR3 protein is CASSLAGGGMNTEAFF. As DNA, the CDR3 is TGCGCCAGCAGCTTAGCAGGGGGCGGCATGAACACTGAAGCTTTCTTT.

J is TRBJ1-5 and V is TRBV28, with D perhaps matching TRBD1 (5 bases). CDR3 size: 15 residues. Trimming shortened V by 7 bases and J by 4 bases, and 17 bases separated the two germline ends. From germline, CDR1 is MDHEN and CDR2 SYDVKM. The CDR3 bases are TGTGCCAGCATCAATCCTCCAGGGAGGAATCAGCCCCAGCATTTT. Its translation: CASINPPGRNQPQHF.

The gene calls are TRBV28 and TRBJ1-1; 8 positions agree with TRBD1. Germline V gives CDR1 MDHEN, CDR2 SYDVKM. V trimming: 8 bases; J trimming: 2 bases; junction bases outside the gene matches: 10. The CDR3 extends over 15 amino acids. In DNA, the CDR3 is TGTGCCAGCGTTTTTTCAGGGGGCGCAAACACTGAAGCTTTCTTT. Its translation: CASVFSGGANTEAFF.

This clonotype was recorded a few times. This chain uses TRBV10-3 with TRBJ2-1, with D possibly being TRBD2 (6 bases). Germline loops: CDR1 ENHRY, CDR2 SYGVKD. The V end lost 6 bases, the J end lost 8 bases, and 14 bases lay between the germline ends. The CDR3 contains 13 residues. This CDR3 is CAIRTGAQDEQFF. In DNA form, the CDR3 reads TGTGCCATCAGGACGGGAGCCCAGGATGAGCAGTTCTTC.

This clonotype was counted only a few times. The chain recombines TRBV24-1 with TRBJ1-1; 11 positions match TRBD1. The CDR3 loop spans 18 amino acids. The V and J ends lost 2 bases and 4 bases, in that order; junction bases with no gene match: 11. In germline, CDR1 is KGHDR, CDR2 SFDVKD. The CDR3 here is CATSDSVPGQGGGTEAFF. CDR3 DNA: TGTGCCACCAGTGATTCCGTCCCGGGACAGGGGGGTGGCACTGAAGCTTTCTTT.

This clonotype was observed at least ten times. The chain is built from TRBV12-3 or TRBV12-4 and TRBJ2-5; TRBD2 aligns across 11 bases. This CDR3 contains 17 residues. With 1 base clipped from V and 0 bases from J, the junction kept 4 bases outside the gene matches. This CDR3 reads CASSLGTSGFYQETQYF. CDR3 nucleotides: TGTGCCAGCAGTTTAGGGACTAGCGGGTTTTACCAAGAGACCCAGTACTTC.

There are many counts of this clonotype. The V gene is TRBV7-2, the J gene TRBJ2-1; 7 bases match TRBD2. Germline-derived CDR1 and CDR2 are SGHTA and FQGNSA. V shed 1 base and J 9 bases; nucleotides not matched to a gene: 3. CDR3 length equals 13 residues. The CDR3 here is CASSLGREGEQFF. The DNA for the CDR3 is TGTGCCAGCAGCTTAGGCAGGGAGGGTGAGCAGTTCTTC.